This T cell receptor (beta chain) was sequenced in a study of CXCR3-negative and CXCR3-positive naive CD8 T cells. This CDR3 is 12 amino acids long. CDR1 is SQVTM, CDR2 ANQGSEA, per germline. The authors made the TRB cDNA libraries by 5' RACE using UMI labels. After re-calling the 5' RACE reads, TCRdb lists one entry per CDR3 protein, DNA absent. The sample has 100,000 to 150,000 distinct CDR3 sequences. The rearrangement uses TRBV29-1 and TRBJ2-7. Specimen: naive CXCR3- CD8+ T cells from blood. Indicated subset: CD45RO-CCR7+CD27+CD95- naive CD8+ T cells lacking CXCR3 (TNR3-). The clonotype comes from a human donor in good health. Some clones in this sample may be carry-over from other donors' samples. CDR3 residues: CSAHGGAYEQYF.